A single sample is the source of the 12 T cell receptor beta chains below, sequenced in a study of T cells in Graves' hyperthyroidism and ophthalmopathy. RNA transcripts served as the template for amplifying TCR beta CDR3 regions. First-round RT-PCR of the TCR CDR3 relied on the HTBI primer set. TCRdb used MiXCR to reprocess the multiplex PCR reads, holding one entry per CDR3 protein. The profile covers roughly 200,000 distinct CDR3 sequences, with around 18% appearing a single time and about two fifths taken by the ten largest. The sequencing input was blood. The origin of the receptors is a man aged 40-49 years with Graves' hyperthyroidism.

This clonotype was seen a handful of times. J is TRBJ2-1 and V is TRBV12-3 or TRBV12-4; TRBD2 aligns across 11 bases. The CDR3 has 21 amino acids. Trimming removed 5 bases from V and 0 bases from J; junction bases left unmatched: 18. The CDR3 DNA reads TGTGCCAGCAGTATGACCCCGGGACAGACTAGCGGGGCGAGCTCCTACAATGAGCAGTTCTTC. Amino acid sequence: CASSMTPGQTSGASSYNEQFF.

The sample holds many counts of this clonotype. This chain joins TRBV20-1 and TRBJ1-5; D ambiguous. The CDR3 length is 14 residues. Germline V gene data show CDR1 as DFQATT and CDR2 as SNEGSKA (reference sequence). Trimming left V 0 bases short and J 3 bases short, with 9 bases between. The CDR3 region has the DNA TGCAGTGCTAGAGACGACGGACTCAATCAGCCCCAGCATTTT. This gives the protein CSARDDGLNQPQHF.

The chain is built from TRBV10-2 and TRBJ1-1, with TRBD1 identical over 9 bases. There are 14 residues in the CDR3. V lost 7 bases and J lost 1; bases outside the gene matches: 4. Per germline, CDR1 WSHSY and CDR2 SAAADI. CDR3 sequence reads: CASNRDRENTEAFF. The CDR3 DNA reads TGCGCCAGCAACCGGGACAGGGAGAACACTGAAGCTTTCTTT.

V is TRBV11-2 and J is TRBJ1-1, with TRBD1 as a possible D gene (5 bases). Deletions cut 6 bases from V and 8 bases from J, with 22 bases between. CDR3 length: 15 residues. Germline CDR1 SGHAT, CDR2 FQNNGV. The CDR3 loop reads CASSLWSQKGLEAFF. The CDR3 DNA reads as TGTGCCAGCAGTTTATGGTCACAAAAGGGGCTCGAAGCTTTCTTT.

In its sample, this clonotype was seen many times. V is TRBV7-2 and J is TRBJ2-2, with 7 nucleotides matching TRBD1. The CDR3 is 17 amino acids. The germline V gene has CDR1 SGHTA and CDR2 FQGNSA. Unmatched junction bases numbered 13, after V lost 2 bases and J lost 7 bases. DNA of the CDR3: TGTGCCAGCAGCTTAAGGTCCGGACAGGTCCGCGTCGGGGAGCTGTTTTTT. Protein sequence: CASSLRSGQVRVGELFF.

The V and J genes are TRBV7-9 and TRBJ2-1; no clear D. CDR1 and CDR2 (germline): SEHNR, FQNEAQ (reference sequence). There are 13 residues in the CDR3. V lost 1 base to trimming and J lost 6 bases, with 7 bases between them. The DNA of the CDR3 is TGTGCCAGCAGCTTAGAGTCTTTCAATGAGCAGTTCTTC. Translation: CASSLESFNEQFF.

CDR3 bases: TGTGCCAGTAGTACACAGGATTCTCCCGAAGCTTTCTTT. This translates into CASSTQDSPEAFF. The rearrangement links TRBV19 to TRBJ1-1; a possible D gene is TRBD1 (5 bases). The CDR3 totals 13 residues. Looked up from germline, CDR1 is LNHDA and CDR2 is SQIVND (reference sequence). V lost 4 bases and J 8 bases, leaving 14 bases between the germline ends. The full variable domain, completed using reference TRBV19 and TRBJ1-1, is DGGITQSPKYLFRKEGQNVTLSCEQNLNHDAMYWYRQDPGQGLRLIYYSQIVNDFQKGDIAEGYSVSREKKESFPLTVTSAQKNPTAFYLCASSTQDSPEAFFGQGTRLTVV.

This clonotype was found a few times. This chain uses TRBV19 with TRBJ2-2; D is unresolved. V gave up 0 bases and J gave up 0 bases, with 8 bases separating them. This CDR3 is 16 amino acids long. The germline V gene encodes CDR1 LNHDA and CDR2 SQIVND (reference sequence). Here the CDR3 reads CASSIDAPPNTGELFF. The CDR3 DNA sequence: TGTGCCAGTAGTATAGACGCCCCACCGAACACCGGGGAGCTGTTTTTT.

This clonotype appeared a few times. This chain connects TRBV20-1 to TRBJ1-6; D is unclear. Deletions cut 3 bases from V and 4 bases from J, with 13 bases between. CDR3 length: 15 amino acids. Germline V gives CDR1 DFQATT, CDR2 SNEGSKA (reference sequence). CDR3 in DNA: TGCAGTGCTAGGGCCTCCCGGGAATATAATTCACCCCTCCACTTT. This encodes CSARASREYNSPLHF.

At least ten counts were recorded for this clonotype. This chain links TRBV2 with TRBJ1-4, with 7 nucleotides matching TRBD1. The ends lost 4 bases at V and 7 bases at J; junction bases unmatched: 9. The CDR3 has 15 residues. Germline CDR1 and CDR2: SNHLY and FYNNEI. This CDR3 is CASSGYLGGGEKLFF. CDR3 DNA sequence: TGTGCCAGCAGTGGTTATCTAGGGGGCGGTGAAAAACTGTTTTTT. Drawing the rest from reference TRBV2 and TRBJ1-4, the complete variable domain is EPEVTQTPSHQVTQMGQEVILRCVPISNHLYFYWYRQILGQKVEFLVSFYNNEISEKSEIFDDQFSVERPDGSNFTLKIRSTKLEDSAMYFCASSGYLGGGEKLFFGSGTQLSVL.

V and J are TRBV27 and TRBJ2-5; D is unresolved. V gave up 3 bases and J gave up 1 base, with 9 bases separating them. The CDR3 has 14 amino acids. Germline CDR1 reads MNHEY; CDR2 reads SMNVEV (reference sequence). The CDR3, as DNA: TGTGCCAGCAGTTTTAATAGGGTCCAAGAGACCCAGTACTTC. It specifies CASSFNRVQETQYF.

This clonotype was picked up a small number of times. J is TRBJ1-5 and V is TRBV20-1, with TRBD1 matching over 7 bases. CDR1 DFQATT and CDR2 SNEGSKA come from the germline V gene (reference sequence). V was clipped by 1 base and J by 3 bases; unmatched bases: 6. The CDR3 totals 15 residues. The DNA for the CDR3 is TGCAGTGCTAGAGTCCCAGGGGGGGTCAATCAGCCCCAGCATTTT. Amino acid sequence: CSARVPGGVNQPQHF.